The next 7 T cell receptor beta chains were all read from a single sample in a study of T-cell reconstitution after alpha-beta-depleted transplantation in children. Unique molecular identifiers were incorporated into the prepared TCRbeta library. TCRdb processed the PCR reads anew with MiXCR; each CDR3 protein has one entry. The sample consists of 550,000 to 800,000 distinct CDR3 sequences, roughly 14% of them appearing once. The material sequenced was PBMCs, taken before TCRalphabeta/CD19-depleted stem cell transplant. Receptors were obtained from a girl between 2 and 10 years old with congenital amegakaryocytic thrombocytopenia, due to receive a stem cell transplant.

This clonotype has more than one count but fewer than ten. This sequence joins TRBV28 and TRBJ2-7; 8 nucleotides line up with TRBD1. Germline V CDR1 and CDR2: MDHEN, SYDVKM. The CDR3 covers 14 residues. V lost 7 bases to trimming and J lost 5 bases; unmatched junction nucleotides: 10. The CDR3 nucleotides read TGTGCCAGCATTGGGCAGGGGGCTCAAGACGAGCAGTACTTC. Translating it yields CASIGQGAQDEQYF.

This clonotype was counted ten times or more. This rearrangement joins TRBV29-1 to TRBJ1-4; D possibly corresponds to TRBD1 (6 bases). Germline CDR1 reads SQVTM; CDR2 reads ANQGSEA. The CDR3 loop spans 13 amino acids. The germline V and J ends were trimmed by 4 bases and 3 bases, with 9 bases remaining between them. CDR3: CSVATGPNEKLFF. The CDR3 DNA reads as TGCAGCGTTGCGACAGGCCCTAATGAAAAACTGTTTTTT.

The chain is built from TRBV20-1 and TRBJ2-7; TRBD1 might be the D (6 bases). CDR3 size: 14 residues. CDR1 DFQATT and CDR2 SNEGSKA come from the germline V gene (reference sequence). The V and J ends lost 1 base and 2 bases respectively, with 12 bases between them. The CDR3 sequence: CSARGGGHTYEQYF. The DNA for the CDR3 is TGCAGTGCTAGAGGAGGGGGTCACACCTACGAGCAGTACTTC.

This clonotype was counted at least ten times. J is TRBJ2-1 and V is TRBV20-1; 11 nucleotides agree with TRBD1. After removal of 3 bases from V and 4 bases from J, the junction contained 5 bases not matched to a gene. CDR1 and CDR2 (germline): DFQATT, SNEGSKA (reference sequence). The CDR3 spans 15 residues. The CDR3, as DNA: TGCAGTGCTAGCCTCGGGACAGGGGGTTACAATGAGCAGTTCTTC. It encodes CSASLGTGGYNEQFF.

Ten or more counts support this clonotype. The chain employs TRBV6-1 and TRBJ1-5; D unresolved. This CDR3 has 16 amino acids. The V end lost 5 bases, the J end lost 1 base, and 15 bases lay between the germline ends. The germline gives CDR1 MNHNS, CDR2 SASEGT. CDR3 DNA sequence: TGTGCCAGCAGTAGAGGTCGGAACTGGAGCAATCAGCCCCAGCATTTT. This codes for CASSRGRNWSNQPQHF.

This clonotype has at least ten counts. CDR3 DNA sequence: TGTGCCAGCAGCCAAGCATTAGGAGGGACCTACGAGCAGTACTTC. This codes for CASSQALGGTYEQYF. V gene TRBV4-2 combines with J gene TRBJ2-7; a weak D match, TRBD2 (6 bases). V lost 1 base, J lost 2 bases, and 12 bases lay in between. Per the germline V gene, CDR1 is LGHNA and CDR2 is YNFKEQ. This CDR3 has 15 residues.

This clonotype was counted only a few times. The CDR3 DNA sequence: TGCAGTGCTATCTCACAGGGGGCGTCCTACAATGAGCAGTTCTTC. As protein: CSAISQGASYNEQFF. The J gene is TRBJ2-1, the V gene TRBV20-1; TRBD1 matches at 9 bases. The germline CDR1 and CDR2 sequences are DFQATT and SNEGSKA (reference sequence). The V segment lost 4 bases and the J segment 1 base; nucleotides outside the gene matches: 5. This CDR3 is 15 amino acids long.